The 19 T cell receptor beta chains listed next were all sequenced from one sample in a study of cytomegalovirus exposure and HLA in healthy donors. In the PCR, 60 Vbeta and 13 Jbeta primers were used. Method: immunoSEQ multiplex PCR; TCRdb's copy keeps in-frame clones and lacks some. The data contain over 100,000 clones, around 80% of them singletons. Input material: PBMCs. The receptor source for this set is a woman between 18 and 29 years old in good health and CMV-seropositive.

This chain links TRBV2 with TRBJ2-1; 7 positions agree with TRBD2. The CDR3 sequence is 13 residues long. The ends lost 8 bases at V and 0 bases at J; junction bases unmatched: 1. The V gene's germline CDR1 is SNHLY and CDR2 FYNNEI. CDR3 nucleotide sequence: TGTGCCAGCCGGGACTACTCCTACAATGAGCAGTTCTTC. Its protein product is CASRDYSYNEQFF.

The chain uses TRBV28 and TRBJ1-2, with D possibly matching TRBD1 (5 bases). The CDR3 loop spans 16 amino acids. V lost 5 bases to trimming and J lost 0 bases, with 16 bases between them. Germline V gene lookup returns CDR1 MDHEN and CDR2 SYDVKM. The CDR3: CASSGGVQKTNYGYTF. CDR3 in DNA: TGTGCCAGCAGTGGGGGGGTCCAGAAGACTAACTATGGCTACACCTTC.

The chain couples TRBV5-1 to TRBJ1-4, with D uncertain. The CDR3 extends over 16 amino acids. V lost 0 bases and J lost 10, with 19 bases in between. Germline lookup yields CDR1 SGHRS and CDR2 YFSETQ. CDR3 residues: CASSLERPSADGKLFF. The CDR3 coding sequence is TGCGCCAGCAGCTTGGAGCGGCCCTCCGCAGATGGAAAACTGTTTTTT.

The chain carries TRBV6-6 and TRBJ1-1, with 8 bases that match TRBD1. With 7 bases clipped from V and 8 bases from J, the junction kept 6 bases outside the gene matches. The CDR3 runs to 12 residues. The germline gives CDR1 MNHNY, CDR2 SVGAGI (reference sequence). The CDR3 loop is CASTGQGREAFF. The CDR3 DNA reads as TGTGCCAGCACAGGACAGGGTCGGGAAGCTTTCTTT.

The sample holds one count of this clone. V and J are TRBV27 and TRBJ2-5, with D possibly matching TRBD1 (6 bases). This CDR3 comprises 15 residues. With 5 bases removed from V and 4 bases from J, the gap between germline ends came to 17 bases. Germline CDR1 is MNHEY and CDR2 is SMNVEV (reference sequence). CDR3 sequence: CASSITTGLGETQYF. Here the CDR3 DNA reads TGTGCCAGCAGTATCACGACAGGCTTAGGAGAGACCCAGTACTTC.

The chain uses TRBV19 and TRBJ1-5; 10 bases line up with TRBD1. Per the germline V gene, CDR1 is LNHDA and CDR2 is SQIVND (reference sequence). There are 17 residues in the CDR3. Germline trimming cut 3 bases from V and 6 bases from J; bases unmatched to any gene: 11. CDR3: CASSMGQGPLGSQPQHF. The CDR3 bases are TGTGCCAGTAGTATGGGACAGGGGCCCCTTGGGAGTCAGCCCCAGCATTTT.

CDR3 DNA sequence: TGTGCCAGCGGGACTAGCGGGAGGGTGGATGACACAGATACGCAGTATTTT. Translating gives CASGTSGRVDDTDTQYF. The gene calls are TRBV2 and TRBJ2-3, with TRBD2 matching 16 bases. J lost 2 bases, V lost 8 bases, and 7 bases had no gene match. The CDR3 is 17 amino acids. Germline-derived CDR1 and CDR2 are SNHLY and FYNNEI.

The chain is built from TRBV28 and TRBJ1-1, with D hard to call. The germline V gene encodes CDR1 MDHEN and CDR2 SYDVKM. This CDR3 spans 13 amino acids. Trimming shortened V by 2 bases and J by 10 bases, and 14 bases separated the two germline ends. CDR3 DNA: TGTGCCAGCAGTTTACCCCAAGAGGAGGGAGCTTTCTTT. Protein sequence: CASSLPQEEGAFF.

V gene TRBV5-1 combines with J gene TRBJ2-1, with 7 bases matching TRBD2. Germline V gene data show CDR1 as SGHRS and CDR2 as YFSETQ. Trimming took 4 bases from V and 5 from J; bases not matched to a gene: 12. The CDR3 has 16 amino acids. CDR3 nucleotide sequence: TGCGCCAGCAGCCACCTAGGGGAGGGCCGCCACAATGAGCAGTTCTTC. Amino acid sequence: CASSHLGEGRHNEQFF.

The CDR3 reads CASSELVGAPAEAFF. The CDR3 DNA reads as TGTGCCAGCAGTGAATTGGTGGGAGCGCCCGCTGAAGCTTTCTTT. This chain links TRBV25-1 with TRBJ1-1, with D unclear. The CDR3 totals 15 residues. Germline V lookup: CDR1 MGHDK, CDR2 SYGVNS. Trimming pared 1 base from V and 6 bases from J, leaving 15 bases between.

The CDR3 is CASSGGTGGGETQYF. For the CDR3, the DNA is TGCGCCAGCAGCGGTGGGACAGGGGGCGGAGAGACCCAGTACTTC. The genes are TRBV5-1 and TRBJ2-5; 12 positions match TRBD1. In germline, CDR1 is SGHRS, CDR2 YFSETQ. CDR3 length: 15 residues. V was pared by 4 bases and J by 4 bases, with 5 bases of the junction left unmatched.

CDR3 coding DNA: TGTGCCAGCAGACAACAGGGTGTAACTGAAGCTTTCTTT. This gives the protein CASRQQGVTEAFF. The chain is built from TRBV5-8 and TRBJ1-1; tentatively, D is TRBD1 (6 bases). The CDR3 sequence is 13 residues long. V was cut by 5 bases and J by 5 bases, with 13 bases left in between. The germline gives CDR1 SGHTS, CDR2 YDEGEE.

This chain links TRBV10-1 with TRBJ2-1; no reliable D call. CDR1 is WNHNN, CDR2 SYGVQD, per germline (reference sequence). Trimming shortened V by 3 bases and J by 5 bases, and 14 bases separated the two germline ends. The CDR3 totals 15 residues. CDR3 sequence: CASSDRLVGNNEQFF. In DNA, the CDR3 is TGCGCCAGCAGTGATCGCCTAGTGGGTAACAATGAGCAGTTCTTC.

The gene calls are TRBV5-1 and TRBJ2-7; possibly TRBD1 for D (6 bases). This CDR3 comprises 16 residues. V lost 4 bases and J lost 2, with 19 bases in between. CDR1 and CDR2 from the germline V gene are SGHRS and YFSETQ. The CDR3 DNA reads TGCGCCAGCAGCATAGAAACAGGGACCCCTCCCTACGAGCAGTACTTC. Amino acid sequence: CASSIETGTPPYEQYF.

In its sample, this clone was seen a few times. The gene calls are TRBV18 and TRBJ1-4; D is ambiguous. Germline V gene sequence: CDR1 KGHSH, CDR2 LQKENI. The ends were cut back, 3 bases at V and 10 bases at J, with 15 bases in the middle. This CDR3 region has 14 residues. The CDR3 protein is CASSPDTDPGKLFF. DNA for the CDR3: TGTGCCAGCTCACCCGACACAGACCCTGGAAAACTGTTTTTT.

The V call is TRBV29-1, the J call TRBJ2-7; 9 bases fit TRBD2. CDR3 length: 13 amino acids. V lost 6 bases to trimming and J lost 0 bases; unmatched junction nucleotides: 3. Germline V gene data show CDR1 as SQVTM and CDR2 as ANQGSEA. The CDR3: CSVGTSTSYEQYF. The CDR3 DNA reads TGCAGCGTCGGGACTAGCACCTCCTACGAGCAGTACTTC.

V is TRBV9 and J is TRBJ1-2, with a possible D match to TRBD1 (5 bases). CDR3 length equals 14 residues. Trimming removed 4 bases at V and 8 bases at J, with 18 bases between. The V gene's germline CDR1 is SGDLS and CDR2 YYNGEE. The CDR3 DNA sequence: TGTGCCAGCAGCCCCGCCCCAGGGATTGGAGGCTACACCTTC. The encoded protein is CASSPAPGIGGYTF.

The chain recombines TRBV4-1 with TRBJ2-5; no firm D call. The end of the DNA fits TRBJ2-7 better, so the J call may be wrong. CDR3 length equals 16 residues. Per the germline V gene, CDR1 is MGHRA and CDR2 is YSYEKL. The CDR3 spells CASSQDPRRSLHEQYF. The CDR3 DNA reads TGCGCCAGCAGCCAAGATCCGCGTCGGAGTCTCCACGAGCAGTACTTC.

The chain carries TRBV5-1 and TRBJ1-1; D unresolved. Germline lookup yields CDR1 SGHRS and CDR2 YFSETQ. This CDR3 comprises 12 residues. The V gene lost 1 base and the J gene lost 8 bases, with 9 bases spanning the gap. The CDR3 is CASSLRSGEAFF. In DNA, the CDR3 is TGCGCCAGCAGCTTGAGGTCGGGAGAAGCTTTCTTT.